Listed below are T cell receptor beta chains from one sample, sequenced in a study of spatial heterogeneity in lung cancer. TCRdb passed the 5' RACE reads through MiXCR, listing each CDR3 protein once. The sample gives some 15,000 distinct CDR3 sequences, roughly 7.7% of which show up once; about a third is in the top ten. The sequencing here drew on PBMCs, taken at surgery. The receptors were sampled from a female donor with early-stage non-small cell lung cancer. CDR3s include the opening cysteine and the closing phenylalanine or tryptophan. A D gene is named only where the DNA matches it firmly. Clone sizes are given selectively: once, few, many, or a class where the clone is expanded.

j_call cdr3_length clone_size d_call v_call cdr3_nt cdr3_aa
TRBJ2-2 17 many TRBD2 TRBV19 TGTGCCAGTAGTCCCCGGCTGCTAGCGGAATACACCGGGGAGCTGTTTTTT CASSPRLLAEYTGELFF
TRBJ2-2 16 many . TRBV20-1 TGCAGTGCTAGAGATTCTGGTACCGCGAACACCGGGGAGCTGTTTTTT CSARDSGTANTGELFF
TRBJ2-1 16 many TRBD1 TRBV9 TGTGCCAGCAGCGTAGGAGGGACAGGGCCAGGCAATGAGCAGTTCTTC CASSVGGTGPGNEQFF
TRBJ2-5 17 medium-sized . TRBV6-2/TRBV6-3 TGTGCCAGCAGTTACTCTAGAACCGGGACGATGAGGGAGACCCAGTACTTC CASSYSRTGTMRETQYF
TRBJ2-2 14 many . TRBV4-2 TGTGCCAGCAGCCCGGGGACGGACACCGGGGAGCTGTTTTTT CASSPGTDTGELFF
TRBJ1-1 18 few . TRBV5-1 TGCGCCAGCAGCTTGGGAGGTTTGATAAGGGCGGTGAACACTGAAGCTTTCTTT CASSLGGLIRAVNTEAFF
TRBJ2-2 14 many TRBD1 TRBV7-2 TGTGCCAGCAGCTTAGCGGACAGGGGTGGGGAGCTGTTTTTT CASSLADRGGELFF
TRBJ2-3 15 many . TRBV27 TGTGCCAGCAGTCTTACCCGGACGGTGACAGATACGCAGTATTTT CASSLTRTVTDTQYF
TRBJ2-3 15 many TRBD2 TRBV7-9 TGTGCCACCGAATCGGCGGGGGGCCTAACAGATACGCAGTATTTT CATESAGGLTDTQYF
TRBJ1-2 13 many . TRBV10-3 TGTGCCATCAGTGATTGGGGAGGATATGGCTACACCTTC CAISDWGGYGYTF
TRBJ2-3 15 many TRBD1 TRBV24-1 TGTGCCACCAGTTCCGACAGGGGAAACACAGATACGCAGTATTTT CATSSDRGNTDTQYF
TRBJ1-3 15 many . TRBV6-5 TGTGCCAGCAGTTACCAGGTTGGCTCTGGAAACACCATATATTTT CASSYQVGSGNTIYF
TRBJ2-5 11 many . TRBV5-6 TGTGCCAGCAGCTTTTTTGGCGACCTTTACTTC CASSFFGDLYF
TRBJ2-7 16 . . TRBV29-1 TGCAGCGTCCTGAGGGCAGGTCACCTGGCGGGTTACGAGCAGAACTTC CSVLRAGHLAGYEQNF
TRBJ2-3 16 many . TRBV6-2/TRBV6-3 TGTGCCAGCAGTTATGGCCGGGCCTTGTACACAGATACGCAGTATTTT CASSYGRALYTDTQYF
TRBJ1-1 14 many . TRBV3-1 TGTGCCAGCAGCCAAGGGGGAATTTCGACTGAAGCTTTCTTT CASSQGGISTEAFF
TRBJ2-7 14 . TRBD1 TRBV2 TGTGCCAGCAGTAGCAGGGGGCACTCCTACGAGCAGTACTTC CASSSRGHSYEQYF
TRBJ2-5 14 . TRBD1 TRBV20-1 TGCAGTGCTAGCCCGGACAGGGGTCGTGGGACCCAGTACTTC CSASPDRGRGTQYF
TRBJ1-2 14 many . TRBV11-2 TGTGCCAGCAGCTTAGCCCCCCTGGGGTATGGCTACACCTTC CASSLAPLGYGYTF
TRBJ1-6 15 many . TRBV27 TGTGCCAGCAGTTACAGGGATTGGCGGAATTCACCCCTCCACTTT CASSYRDWRNSPLHF
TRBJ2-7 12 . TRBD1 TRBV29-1 TGCAGCGCGTTGGGACAGACCTACGAGCAGTACTTC CSALGQTYEQYF
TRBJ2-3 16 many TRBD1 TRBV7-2 TGTGCCAGCAGCCCACAGGGACAGCTTAACACAGATACGCAGTATTTT CASSPQGQLNTDTQYF
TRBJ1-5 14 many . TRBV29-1 TGCAGCGTTGTAGCGGGGAATAGCAATCAGCCCCAGCATTTT CSVVAGNSNQPQHF
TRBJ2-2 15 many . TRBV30 TGTGCCTGGAGTGTAGGCAGGGCTGGCACCGGGGAGCTGTTTTTT CAWSVGRAGTGELFF
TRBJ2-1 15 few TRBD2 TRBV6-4 TGTGCCAGCAGCATACTAGCGGGAGGGTTACATGAGCAGTTCTTC CASSILAGGLHEQFF
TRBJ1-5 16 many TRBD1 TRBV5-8 TGTGCCAGCAGCCCGGGACAGCGAAATAGCAATCAGCCCCAGCATTTT CASSPGQRNSNQPQHF
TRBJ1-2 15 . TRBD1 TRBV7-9 TGTGCCAGCAGCTTATTCGAGACAGGGATCTATGGCTACACCTTC CASSLFETGIYGYTF
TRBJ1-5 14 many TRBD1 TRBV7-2 TGTGCCAGCAGCAACCGGGACAGCCATCAGCCCCAGCATTTT CASSNRDSHQPQHF